This T cell receptor beta chain originates from a study of patients and donors after allogeneic stem cell transplantation. This clonotype was seen more than once but under ten times. Each CDR3 protein is one row after TCRdb ran MiXCR on the RT-PCR reads. The sample includes approximately 410,000 distinct CDR3 sequences, 16% seen only once; the top ten take 7% to 7.5%. Germline CDR1 reads SEHNR; CDR2 reads FQNEAQ (reference sequence). The CDR3 loop spans 12 amino acids. V was cut by 4 bases and J by 1 base, with 4 bases left in between. This sequence joins TRBV7-9 and TRBJ2-5; D gene ambiguous. The sequenced material came from blood, either unsorted or a sorted T cell fraction (not recorded which). The clonotype originates from a human donor who was either an allogeneic HSCT recipient or a stem cell or donor lymphocyte infusion donor (not recorded which). It is not recorded whose cells these are; they may come from a transplant donor. The DNA for the CDR3 is TGTGCCAGCAGCTACCTCCAAGAGACCCAGTACTTC. It is translated as CASSYLQETQYF.